Below, one TCR beta chain is given with its context. Using immunoSEQ multiplex PCR, the repertoire was profiled, and TCRdb retains in-frame clones only, with some absent. Of about 40,000 clones listed, approximately 88% were seen once; the top ten hold approximately 5.1%. This entry is derived from a study of T cell changes during pregnancy in multiple sclerosis. Trimming stripped 2 bases from V and 3 bases from J, with 10 bases between. The CDR3 contains 15 residues. The germline V gene has CDR1 MDHEN and CDR2 SYDVKM. The sequencing here drew on peripheral blood, taken in the first trimester of pregnancy. The source is a female donor in good health, enrolled as a control in a pregnancy study. This chain links TRBV28 with TRBJ1-4, with D uncertain. The CDR3: CASSLRERPNEKLFF. CDR3 in DNA: TGTGCCAGCAGTTTACGGGAGCGCCCTAATGAAAAACTGTTTTTT. Together with reference TRBV28 and TRBJ1-4, the CDR3 gives the full variable domain: DVKVTQSSRYLVKRTGEKVFLECVQDMDHENMFWYRQDPGLGLRLIYFSYDVKMKEKGDIPEGYSVSREKKERFSLILESASTNQTSMYLCASSLRERPNEKLFFGSGTQLSVL.